This is a list of T cell receptor beta chains from one sample in a study of cytomegalovirus exposure and HLA in healthy donors. Repertoires were generated with immunoSEQ multiplex PCR, while TCRdb's copy carries only in-frame clones and drops some. The sample includes 130,000 to 150,000 clones, about four fifths of them seen just once. The sequenced material came from PBMCs. All receptors come from a woman in her twenties or thirties in good health and CMV-seronegative. Each CDR3 is given with its conserved first and last residue. The order of the fields is clone size, V gene, CDR3 length, J gene, D gene, CDR3 protein, CDR3 DNA. A D gene is named only where the DNA matches it firmly. Expanded clones get a size class; other rows say once, few or many, or leave the size out.

clone size: NA
V gene: TRBV30
CDR3 length: 12
J gene: TRBJ1-2
D gene: TRBD1
CDR3 protein: CAWSRGPYGYTF
CDR3 DNA: TGTGCCTGGAGTAGGGGGCCCTATGGCTACACCTTC

clone size: once
V gene: TRBV2
CDR3 length: 14
J gene: TRBJ1-3
D gene: NA
CDR3 protein: CASSVGGSGNTIYF
CDR3 DNA: TGTGCCAGCAGTGTAGGGGGATCTGGAAACACCATATATTTT

clone size: NA
V gene: TRBV5-1
CDR3 length: 13
J gene: TRBJ1-2
D gene: NA
CDR3 protein: CASSEGSNYGYTF
CDR3 DNA: TGCGCCAGCAGCGAGGGTTCTAACTATGGCTACACCTTC

clone size: NA
V gene: TRBV5-1
CDR3 length: 15
J gene: TRBJ1-2
D gene: TRBD1
CDR3 protein: CASSLMAGGADGYTF
CDR3 DNA: TGCGCCAGCAGCTTGATGGCAGGGGGCGCCGATGGCTACACCTTC

clone size: NA
V gene: TRBV2
CDR3 length: 16
J gene: TRBJ2-1
D gene: TRBD2
CDR3 protein: CASTGASGGVLSEQFF
CDR3 DNA: TGTGCCAGCACGGGGGCTAGCGGGGGGGTATTGAGTGAGCAGTTCTTC

clone size: NA
V gene: TRBV28
CDR3 length: 15
J gene: TRBJ2-1
D gene: TRBD2
CDR3 protein: CASGTSNRPYNEQFF
CDR3 DNA: TGTGCCAGCGGGACTAGCAACCGTCCCTACAATGAGCAGTTCTTC

clone size: NA
V gene: TRBV7-8
CDR3 length: 16
J gene: TRBJ2-4
D gene: TRBD1
CDR3 protein: CASSQTGTGLGNIQYF
CDR3 DNA: TGTGCCAGCAGTCAGACAGGGACAGGGCTCGGGAACATTCAGTACTTC

clone size: once
V gene: TRBV18
CDR3 length: 14
J gene: TRBJ1-1
D gene: NA
CDR3 protein: CASSVQGQGVEAFF
CDR3 DNA: TGTGCCAGCTCCGTACAAGGGCAGGGTGTTGAAGCTTTCTTT

clone size: NA
V gene: TRBV5-1
CDR3 length: 15
J gene: TRBJ2-7
D gene: NA
CDR3 protein: CASSFVPQGSYEQYF
CDR3 DNA: TGCGCCAGCAGCTTTGTCCCCCAGGGATCCTACGAGCAGTACTTC

clone size: NA
V gene: TRBV29-1
CDR3 length: 13
J gene: TRBJ2-1
D gene: NA
CDR3 protein: CSVRKAGLNEQFF
CDR3 DNA: TGCAGCGTTAGAAAAGCAGGACTCAATGAGCAGTTCTTC

clone size: NA
V gene: TRBV7-9
CDR3 length: 16
J gene: TRBJ1-2
D gene: TRBD1
CDR3 protein: CASSSRRTGGPYGYTF
CDR3 DNA: TGTGCCAGCAGCTCGCGAAGGACAGGGGGCCCGTATGGCTACACCTTC

clone size: NA
V gene: TRBV30
CDR3 length: 14
J gene: TRBJ1-2
D gene: NA
CDR3 protein: CACNRDWSQDGYTF
CDR3 DNA: TGTGCCTGCAACCGGGACTGGTCCCAGGATGGCTACACCTTC

clone size: NA
V gene: TRBV27
CDR3 length: 16
J gene: TRBJ1-6
D gene: TRBD1
CDR3 protein: CASSSTQGALNSPLHF
CDR3 DNA: TGTGCCAGCAGTTCAACTCAGGGGGCATTAAATTCACCCCTCCACTTT

clone size: NA
V gene: TRBV4-2
CDR3 length: 16
J gene: TRBJ2-1
D gene: TRBD1
CDR3 protein: CASSIRQGISYNEQFF
CDR3 DNA: TGTGCCAGCAGCATCCGACAGGGGATCTCCTACAATGAGCAGTTCTTC

clone size: NA
V gene: TRBV19
CDR3 length: 17
J gene: TRBJ2-2
D gene: TRBD2
CDR3 protein: CASSRGLAGGPSGELFF
CDR3 DNA: TGTGCCAGTAGTAGGGGACTAGCGGGGGGGCCGTCCGGGGAGCTGTTTTTT

clone size: few
V gene: TRBV29-1
CDR3 length: 12
J gene: TRBJ2-7
D gene: NA
CDR3 protein: CSVRQATYEQYF
CDR3 DNA: TGCAGCGTTCGACAGGCTACCTACGAGCAGTACTTC

clone size: NA
V gene: TRBV5-8
CDR3 length: 15
J gene: TRBJ1-5
D gene: NA
CDR3 protein: CASSLDLLRDQPQHF
CDR3 DNA: TGTGCCAGCAGCTTGGACCTATTGCGAGATCAGCCCCAGCATTTT

clone size: NA
V gene: TRBV7-8
CDR3 length: 18
J gene: TRBJ2-7
D gene: TRBD2
CDR3 protein: CASSLSLAGQSTMREQYF
CDR3 DNA: TGTGCCAGCAGCTTAAGTCTAGCGGGGCAATCTACGATGCGCGAGCAGTACTTC

clone size: NA
V gene: TRBV2
CDR3 length: 16
J gene: TRBJ1-2
D gene: NA
CDR3 protein: CASSESSGGSWNGYTF
CDR3 DNA: TGTGCCAGCAGTGAATCTTCGGGGGGATCGTGGAATGGCTACACCTTC

clone size: NA
V gene: TRBV4-2
CDR3 length: 16
J gene: TRBJ2-3
D gene: TRBD1
CDR3 protein: CASSQRSTGGTDTQYF
CDR3 DNA: TGTGCCAGCAGCCAAAGGTCGACAGGGGGCACAGATACGCAGTATTTT

clone size: NA
V gene: TRBV29-1
CDR3 length: 11
J gene: TRBJ1-2
D gene: NA
CDR3 protein: CSANRGKGYTF
CDR3 DNA: TGCAGCGCGAATCGGGGGAAGGGCTACACCTTC

clone size: NA
V gene: TRBV7-2
CDR3 length: 16
J gene: TRBJ2-5
D gene: TRBD2
CDR3 protein: CASSPGLAGGRETQYF
CDR3 DNA: TGTGCCAGCAGCCCGGGACTAGCGGGGGGCAGGGAGACCCAGTACTTC

clone size: NA
V gene: TRBV5-6
CDR3 length: 14
J gene: TRBJ2-2
D gene: NA
CDR3 protein: CASKRQMNTGELFF
CDR3 DNA: TGTGCCAGCAAGAGACAGATGAACACCGGGGAGCTGTTTTTT

clone size: NA
V gene: TRBV27
CDR3 length: 18
J gene: TRBJ2-2
D gene: TRBD2
CDR3 protein: CASSWKAGGSANTGELFF
CDR3 DNA: TGTGCCAGCAGTTGGAAAGCGGGGGGCTCTGCGAACACCGGGGAGCTGTTTTTT

clone size: NA
V gene: TRBV16
CDR3 length: 15
J gene: TRBJ1-2
D gene: NA
CDR3 protein: CASSQSRDSNYGYTF
CDR3 DNA: TGTGCCAGCAGCCAATCACGGGACTCTAACTATGGCTACACCTTC

clone size: few
V gene: TRBV30
CDR3 length: 13
J gene: TRBJ2-3
D gene: NA
CDR3 protein: CAWSITGPDTQYF
CDR3 DNA: TGTGCCTGGAGTATTACAGGGCCCGATACGCAGTATTTT

clone size: NA
V gene: TRBV19
CDR3 length: 15
J gene: TRBJ1-5
D gene: TRBD1
CDR3 protein: CASTLPGTGGQPQHF
CDR3 DNA: TGTGCCAGTACCCTCCCCGGGACAGGGGGACAGCCCCAGCATTTT

clone size: NA
V gene: TRBV6-5
CDR3 length: 15
J gene: TRBJ1-1
D gene: TRBD1
CDR3 protein: CASSYSGTGYTEAFF
CDR3 DNA: TGTGCCAGCAGTTACTCCGGGACAGGGTACACTGAAGCTTTCTTT

clone size: once
V gene: TRBV7-3
CDR3 length: 15
J gene: TRBJ2-2
D gene: TRBD1
CDR3 protein: CASSLMTGGSGELFF
CDR3 DNA: TGTGCCAGCAGCCTAATGACAGGGGGCTCCGGGGAGCTGTTTTTT

clone size: NA
V gene: TRBV4-1
CDR3 length: 17
J gene: TRBJ2-3
D gene: NA
CDR3 protein: CASSQGEGGRITDTQYF
CDR3 DNA: TGCGCCAGCAGCCAAGGGGAAGGGGGAAGGATCACAGATACGCAGTATTTT

clone size: many
V gene: TRBV7-9
CDR3 length: 15
J gene: TRBJ2-7
D gene: TRBD2
CDR3 protein: CASSFGTSGAYEQYF
CDR3 DNA: TGTGCCAGCAGCTTCGGGACTAGCGGAGCCTACGAGCAGTACTTC

clone size: NA
V gene: TRBV10-1
CDR3 length: 15
J gene: TRBJ2-3
D gene: NA
CDR3 protein: CASSESAVGTDTQYF
CDR3 DNA: TGCGCCAGCAGTGAGTCGGCGGTAGGCACAGATACGCAGTATTTT

clone size: NA
V gene: TRBV9
CDR3 length: 16
J gene: TRBJ2-3
D gene: NA
CDR3 protein: CASSGPGNRGTDTQYF
CDR3 DNA: TGTGCCAGCAGCGGACCAGGGAATCGGGGCACAGATACGCAGTATTTT

clone size: NA
V gene: TRBV18
CDR3 length: 16
J gene: TRBJ2-3
D gene: TRBD2
CDR3 protein: CASSATSGGPRDTQYF
CDR3 DNA: TGTGCCAGCTCAGCTACTAGCGGGGGCCCGCGGGACACGCAGTATTTT

clone size: NA
V gene: TRBV12-2
CDR3 length: 16
J gene: TRBJ1-5
D gene: NA
CDR3 protein: CASRLGSDRDNQPQHF
CDR3 DNA: TGTGCAAGTCGCTTAGGGTCGGACAGGGACAATCAGCCCCAGCATTTT

clone size: NA
V gene: TRBV18
CDR3 length: 12
J gene: TRBJ1-2
D gene: NA
CDR3 protein: CASSPDSHGYTF
CDR3 DNA: TGTGCCAGCTCACCGGACAGCCATGGCTACACCTTC

clone size: NA
V gene: TRBV5-6
CDR3 length: 13
J gene: TRBJ2-2
D gene: NA
CDR3 protein: CASDRRSTGELFF
CDR3 DNA: TGTGCCAGCGACAGGCGAAGCACCGGGGAGCTGTTTTTT

clone size: NA
V gene: TRBV6-5
CDR3 length: 12
J gene: TRBJ2-7
D gene: TRBD2
CDR3 protein: CASRRTSYEQYF
CDR3 DNA: TGTGCCAGCAGGAGGACTAGCTACGAGCAGTACTTC

clone size: few
V gene: TRBV5-1
CDR3 length: 17
J gene: TRBJ1-6
D gene: NA
CDR3 protein: CASSLGARAFDNSPLHF
CDR3 DNA: TGCGCCAGCAGCTTGGGGGCGAGGGCTTTCGATAATTCACCCCTCCACTTT

clone size: NA
V gene: TRBV19
CDR3 length: 15
J gene: TRBJ2-5
D gene: NA
CDR3 protein: CASSRDREGQETQYF
CDR3 DNA: TGTGCCAGTAGTAGAGACAGGGAGGGCCAAGAGACCCAGTACTTC

clone size: NA
V gene: TRBV7-9
CDR3 length: 15
J gene: TRBJ2-2
D gene: NA
CDR3 protein: CASNAGTRNTGELFF
CDR3 DNA: TGTGCCAGCAACGCCGGGACAAGGAACACCGGGGAGCTGTTTTTT

clone size: NA
V gene: TRBV6-1
CDR3 length: 11
J gene: TRBJ1-2
D gene: NA
CDR3 protein: CASSEQGLGTF
CDR3 DNA: TGTGCCAGCAGTGAACAGGGACTCGGTACCTTC

clone size: NA
V gene: TRBV5-5
CDR3 length: 13
J gene: TRBJ2-7
D gene: NA
CDR3 protein: CASSFWPTEEQYF
CDR3 DNA: TGTGCCAGCAGCTTCTGGCCAACAGAGGAGCAGTACTTC

clone size: NA
V gene: TRBV5-4
CDR3 length: 13
J gene: TRBJ2-1
D gene: TRBD1
CDR3 protein: CASSFGQGDEQFF
CDR3 DNA: TGTGCCAGCAGCTTCGGACAGGGCGATGAGCAGTTCTTC

clone size: once
V gene: TRBV6-5
CDR3 length: 13
J gene: TRBJ2-7
D gene: TRBD1
CDR3 protein: CASRETGSGEQYF
CDR3 DNA: TGTGCCAGCCGAGAGACAGGGTCGGGCGAGCAGTACTTC

clone size: once
V gene: TRBV5-6
CDR3 length: 16
J gene: TRBJ2-3
D gene: TRBD2
CDR3 protein: CASSFSSGGAPDTQYF
CDR3 DNA: TGTGCCAGCAGCTTTAGTAGCGGGGGGGCCCCAGATACGCAGTATTTT

clone size: once
V gene: TRBV7-9
CDR3 length: 15
J gene: TRBJ2-1
D gene: NA
CDR3 protein: CASSRGAPIYNEQFF
CDR3 DNA: TGTGCCAGCAGCCGGGGAGCCCCAATCTACAATGAGCAGTTCTTC

clone size: NA
V gene: TRBV7-9
CDR3 length: 14
J gene: TRBJ1-1
D gene: NA
CDR3 protein: CASTRNYRNTEAFF
CDR3 DNA: TGTGCCAGCACGCGTAATTACAGGAACACTGAAGCTTTCTTT

clone size: NA
V gene: TRBV10-3
CDR3 length: 13
J gene: TRBJ2-5
D gene: NA
CDR3 protein: CAISSQGQETQYF
CDR3 DNA: TGTGCCATCAGCTCCCAGGGGCAAGAGACCCAGTACTTC

clone size: NA
V gene: TRBV4-1
CDR3 length: 14
J gene: TRBJ2-7
D gene: TRBD2
CDR3 protein: CASSMRAGVYEQYF
CDR3 DNA: TGCGCCAGCAGCATGCGGGCGGGGGTTTACGAGCAGTACTTC

clone size: NA
V gene: TRBV5-4
CDR3 length: 18
J gene: TRBJ1-1
D gene: NA
CDR3 protein: CASSLGGKTGSDDGEAFF
CDR3 DNA: TGTGCCAGCAGCTTGGGGGGAAAAACAGGCTCCGACGACGGCGAAGCTTTCTTT

clone size: NA
V gene: TRBV5-1
CDR3 length: 14
J gene: TRBJ1-1
D gene: NA
CDR3 protein: CASSTGQLNTEAFF
CDR3 DNA: TGCGCCAGCAGCACTGGACAGCTGAACACTGAAGCTTTCTTT

clone size: NA
V gene: TRBV21-1
CDR3 length: 14
J gene: TRBJ1-5
D gene: NA
CDR3 protein: CASSKTGGNQPQHF
CDR3 DNA: TGTGCCAGCAGCAAGACAGGGGGCAATCAGCCCCAGCATTTT

clone size: NA
V gene: TRBV15
CDR3 length: 16
J gene: TRBJ1-5
D gene: TRBD1
CDR3 protein: CATSFGRTGANQPQHF
CDR3 DNA: TGTGCCACCAGCTTCGGGAGGACAGGGGCCAATCAGCCCCAGCATTTT

clone size: few
V gene: TRBV10-3
CDR3 length: 14
J gene: TRBJ1-5
D gene: NA
CDR3 protein: CAISEFGLGQPQHF
CDR3 DNA: TGTGCCATCAGTGAGTTTGGGCTTGGGCAGCCCCAGCATTTT